This TCR beta chain was recorded in a study of CXCR3-negative and CXCR3-positive naive CD8 T cells. Study conclusions and caveats: Hydrophobicity of TRB CDR3s was greater in CXCR3-positive naive cells than in CXCR3-negative naive cells.

This CDR3 spans 17 amino acids. Carrying UMI labels, the TRB cDNA libraries were prepared through 5' RACE. TCRdb reprocessed the 5' RACE reads, with one entry per CDR3 protein and no DNA. Its clone listing holds roughly 93,000 distinct CDR3 sequences. Of note for this clonotype: Antigen specificity is unknown.

This chain links TRBV23-1 with TRBJ2-1; the D call from TCRdb, TRBD2, cannot be confirmed without DNA. TRBV23-1 is placed among ORFs of uncertain function. The sequenced sample was naive CXCR3+ CD8+ T cells from blood. The subset here: CD45RO-CCR7+CD27+CD95- naive CD8+ T cells expressing CXCR3 (TNR3+). This TCR came from a human donor in good health. Some clones in this sample may be carry-over from other donors' samples. The CDR3 spells CASSHPGTVRSYNEQFF.